The T cell receptor beta chain under discussion was sequenced for a study of T-cell reconstitution after alpha-beta-depleted transplantation in children (dated by TCRdb to the mid-2010s). Broadly, across the study: The study quantitatively tracked T-cell immune reconstitution after TCRalphabeta/CD19-depleted allogeneic hematopoietic cell transplantation in children using TCR repertoire profiling. Results and caveats for the whole study, not just this receptor: About two months after transplant, the apparently early recovery of alphabetaT-cell counts reportedly depended on just several hundred clones that had expanded rapidly and came from non-depleted graft cells. In some patients, the high TCRbeta diversity seen at day 60 was put down to recipient T cells and intrathymic progenitors that had survived conditioning. The frequencies of hyperexpanded clones fell over the following months, and after one year, T-cell counts and TCRbeta diversity were mostly attributed to newly produced T cells.

The germline V gene yields SQVTM for CDR1 and ANQGSEA for CDR2. From the cysteine up to the phenylalanine, the CDR3 has a length of 12 residues. Only the CDR3 DNA is retained, 36 bases long and in frame from the first base. The trim is 0 bases for V and 5 bases for J, with a gap of 7 bases between the germline ends. In regard to this clonotype: This clone's antigen is unknown. No much larger clone is present one base from it, and per-base qualities are unavailable.

The protocol used for the library was PCR. TCRdb records Illumina HiSeq 2500 as the sequencer. TCR library preparation used molecular barcoding, with unique molecular identifiers applied to normalize quantification of the TCRbeta repertoire. The public reads were reanalyzed by TCRdb: fastp trimming at Q25, MiXCR alignment, in-frame beta chains only. Each record represents a unique CDR3 protein, reported with the most common genes and DNA among its rows. The sample records about 250,000 distinct CDR3 sequences, 24% of which are singletons. About 5% of the sample belongs to the ten largest clones. In light of the paper, this sample's treatment or condition label describes: allogeneic hematopoietic cell transplantation with graft depleted of TCRalphabeta T cells and CD19 B cells. The transplant recipients were children given TCRalphabeta/CD19-depleted allogeneic hematopoietic cell grafts.

This material consisted of PBMCs, mostly from graft donor cells, taken 360 days after TCRalphabeta/CD19-depleted stem cell transplant. The chain is made from TRBV29-1 and TRBJ1-2; too little of a D gene remains to name it. The receptor comes from a female patient aged 2-9 years who had a stem cell transplant for congenital amegakaryocytic thrombocytopenia, so the T cells may come from the graft donor. The CDR3 protein is CSVEDMVYGYTF. The DNA sequence reads TGCAGCGTTGAAGATATGGTTTATGGCTACACCTTC.